The rows below give T cell receptor beta chains drawn from one sample of a study of a mutant IDH1 vaccine in newly diagnosed glioma. No antigen has been assigned to these receptors. TCRdb keeps only in-frame clones here, not all; method: immunoSEQ multiplex PCR. The sample consists of roughly 50,000 clones, 75% to 85% of them appearing once. The material sequenced was PBMCs, taken from a glioma patient whose treatment included an IDH1 peptide vaccine. The receptors were gathered from a man aged 25 to 40 with glioma. Both conserved end residues are part of each CDR3. The order of the fields is CDR3 DNA, CDR3 protein, D gene, clone size, J gene, V gene. D genes are given only for firm matches. A row's size may be missing; if present it is once, few, many or a size class.

TGTGCCAGCAGTGGGCGTGGGTCCGAGTTCAATCAGCCCCAGCATTTT	CASSGRGSEFNQPQHF	-	few	TRBJ1-5	TRBV2
TGTGCCAGCAGTGAAGATCTGATCGGCTACACCTTC	CASSEDLIGYTF	-	-	TRBJ1-2	TRBV2
TGTGCCAGTAGTTGGGGGAGCGGGGGTCACCGATGGAATGAGCAGTTCTTC	CASSWGSGGHRWNEQFF	TRBD2	-	TRBJ2-1	TRBV19
TGTGCCTGCCTACACGGGGGGGTGAACACTGAAGCTTTCTTT	CACLHGGVNTEAFF	-	-	TRBJ1-1	TRBV30
TGCGCCAGCAGACAGGGGTCGAATACTGGGGCCAACGTCCTGACTTTC	CASRQGSNTGANVLTF	TRBD1	-	TRBJ2-6	TRBV5-1
TGCGCCAGCAGCTTGTTGGTTGCTGGATTAGGAGAAAAACTGTTTTTT	CASSLLVAGLGEKLFF	-	-	TRBJ1-4	TRBV5-1
TGTGCCAGCAGCCCGGACAGGTTCTCCTACGAGCAGTACTTC	CASSPDRFSYEQYF	TRBD1	-	TRBJ2-7	TRBV7-8
TGTGCCAGCTCACCAAGCATTGGATCCTACGAGCAGTACTTC	CASSPSIGSYEQYF	-	-	TRBJ2-7	TRBV18
TGTGCCAGCAGCTTATGGGGTTCTACCTACGAGCAGTACTTC	CASSLWGSTYEQYF	-	-	TRBJ2-7	TRBV7-8
TGTGCCAGCAGCTTAGGGGCCACCAAGAACACCGGGGAGCTGTTTTTT	CASSLGATKNTGELFF	-	-	TRBJ2-2	TRBV11-3
TGTGCCAGCAGTGAAGAGTATGAGGGAGTTACGCAGTATTTT	CASSEEYEGVTQYF	-	-	TRBJ2-3	TRBV6-1
TGCAGCGTTGGCCTGGTAGCGGGGGAATGGGATACGCAGTATTTT	CSVGLVAGEWDTQYF	TRBD2	-	TRBJ2-3	TRBV29-1
TGCGCCAGCAGCCCACTTGTCAATGAGCAGTTCTTC	CASSPLVNEQFF	-	-	TRBJ2-1	TRBV5-1
TGTGCCAGCACTTACAGGGATAGCAATCAGCCCCAGCATTTT	CASTYRDSNQPQHF	-	once	TRBJ1-5	TRBV2
TGTGCCAGTACCACTCAGGGGGCTGCAGATACGCAGTATTTT	CASTTQGAADTQYF	TRBD1	-	TRBJ2-3	TRBV19
TGTGCCAGTAGTATAGCGTCAGGGAATCAGCCCCAGCATTTT	CASSIASGNQPQHF	-	-	TRBJ1-5	TRBV19
TGCGCCAGCAGAAGAGACGGCAAGAACACTGAAGCTTTCTTT	CASRRDGKNTEAFF	-	-	TRBJ1-1	TRBV5-1
TGTGCCAGCAGCCAGAGCTTAGGTTCAAATGAAAAACTGTTTTTT	CASSQSLGSNEKLFF	-	-	TRBJ1-4	TRBV9
TGTGCCAGCAGCCTAACCGGGAGGGTCCACACTGAAGCTTTCTTT	CASSLTGRVHTEAFF	-	-	TRBJ1-1	TRBV6-5
TGTGCCAGCAGTGACTTAGAGGGAGTCATTCAGCCCCAGCATTTT	CASSDLEGVIQPQHF	-	few	TRBJ1-5	TRBV2
TGCGCCAGCAGTCCAAAAGGACAGGGACTTAAAAATGAGCAGTTCTTC	CASSPKGQGLKNEQFF	TRBD1	-	TRBJ2-1	TRBV23-1
TGTGCCAGCAGCCGGACCTCTAGTCAGGAGACCCAGTACTTC	CASSRTSSQETQYF	-	-	TRBJ2-5	TRBV11-2
TGTGCCAGCAGTGAAAAGGGGTGGCCTTCAGATACGCAGTATTTT	CASSEKGWPSDTQYF	-	-	TRBJ2-3	TRBV2
TGTGCCAGCAGCTCCCAAACCGGGAGCGCCTACGAGCAGTACTTC	CASSSQTGSAYEQYF	-	-	TRBJ2-7	TRBV7-9
TGTGCCAGCGGAGCTTGGGATCCTCGGGACGAGCAGTACTTC	CASGAWDPRDEQYF	-	-	TRBJ2-7	TRBV28
TGTGCCAGCAGTGAAAAGGGGACGAACACTGAAGCTTTCTTT	CASSEKGTNTEAFF	-	-	TRBJ1-1	TRBV25-1
TGTGCCAGCAGCGATAAAAGGGGGACAGGGGTCTACAATGAGCAGTTCTTC	CASSDKRGTGVYNEQFF	TRBD1	-	TRBJ2-1	TRBV7-2
TGTGCCAGTAGTATCCGGTCTAGCGGGTACAATGAGCAGTTCTTC	CASSIRSSGYNEQFF	TRBD2	-	TRBJ2-1	TRBV19
TGTGCCAGCAGTCCGACAGGGGAGTTCGGAAAACTGTTTTTT	CASSPTGEFGKLFF	TRBD1	-	TRBJ1-4	TRBV6-5
TGTGCCAGCAGCTTGGTTGTTCATGGCTACACCTTC	CASSLVVHGYTF	-	-	TRBJ1-2	TRBV5-8
TGCGCCAGCAGCTTTAACAGGGGGCGTTACGAGCAGTACTTC	CASSFNRGRYEQYF	TRBD1	-	TRBJ2-7	TRBV5-1
TGCGCCAGCAGCTTGAGAAGCGGGGGGGCGAACACCGGGGAGCTGTTTTTT	CASSLRSGGANTGELFF	TRBD2	-	TRBJ2-2	TRBV5-1
TGTGCCAGCAGACCGGAGGAGTTCCCCATGAGTGAGCAGTTCTTC	CASRPEEFPMSEQFF	-	-	TRBJ2-1	TRBV27
TGTGCCAGCAGTTTATCTGCTCCCCGGGCAGGGAACGAGCAGTACTTC	CASSLSAPRAGNEQYF	-	-	TRBJ2-7	TRBV27
TGTGCCAGCAAGATAAAGGGGCATCAGCCCCAGCATTTT	CASKIKGHQPQHF	-	-	TRBJ1-5	TRBV27
TGCGCCAGCAGCCACCTACAGGGGGCCAACTACGAGCAGTACTTC	CASSHLQGANYEQYF	TRBD1	-	TRBJ2-7	TRBV4-1
TGTGCCAGCATCAAGACGCGGGGGGGCCATCACACTGAAGCTTTCTTT	CASIKTRGGHHTEAFF	-	-	TRBJ1-1	TRBV28